The present T cell receptor (beta chain) was sequenced within a study of blood T cells in healthy people across ages. Whole-study findings and limits: Nothing was known about donor CMV status, and this possibly confounded expanded clonotype changes. Among T cells, TCR beta diversity per million cells dropped roughly linearly as age rose.

Each of the donors had around 9 milliliters of peripheral blood drawn into EDTA-treated Vacutainer tubes. Samples had at least 6 million PBMCs isolated from them. J gave up 5 bases and V 4 bases, and 6 bases lay outside the gene matches. This CDR3 comprises 15 residues. The germline CDR1 and CDR2 sequences are SGHRS and YFSETQ. Remarks on this clonotype: Its matching antigen is unknown.

Next came a second PCR, run for roughly 7 to 12 cycles, which used a sample-barcoded 5' primer along with a J-beta primer mix. TCRdb re-derived calls from the 5' RACE reads in MiXCR, one entry per CDR3 protein. Among about 640,000 distinct CDR3 sequences listed, approximately 40% were seen once. Material for sequencing was blood. The receptor's source is a man aged 80 or over in good health. The chain couples TRBV5-1 to TRBJ2-4; 10 bases match TRBD1. The CDR3 DNA sequence: TGCGCCAGCAGCCCAAGGACAGGGGGGGAAAACATTCAGTACTTC. It translates to CASSPRTGGENIQYF.